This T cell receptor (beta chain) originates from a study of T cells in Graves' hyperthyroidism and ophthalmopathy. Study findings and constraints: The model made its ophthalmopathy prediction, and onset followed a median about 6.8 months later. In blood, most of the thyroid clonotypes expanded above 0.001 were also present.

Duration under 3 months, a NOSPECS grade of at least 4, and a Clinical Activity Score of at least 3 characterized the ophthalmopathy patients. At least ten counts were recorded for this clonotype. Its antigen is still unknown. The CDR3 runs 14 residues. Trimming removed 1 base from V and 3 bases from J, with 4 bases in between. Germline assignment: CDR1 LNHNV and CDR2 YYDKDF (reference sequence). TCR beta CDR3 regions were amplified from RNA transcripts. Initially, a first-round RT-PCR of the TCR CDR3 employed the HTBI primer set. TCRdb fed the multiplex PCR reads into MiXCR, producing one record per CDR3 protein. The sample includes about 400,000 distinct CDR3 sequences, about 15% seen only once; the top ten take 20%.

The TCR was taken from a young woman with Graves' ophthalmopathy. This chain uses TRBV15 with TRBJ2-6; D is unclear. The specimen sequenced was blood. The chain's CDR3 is CATSRADGANVLTF. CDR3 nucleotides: TGTGCCACCAGCAGAGCTGATGGGGCCAACGTCCTGACTTTC.